This T cell receptor beta chain came from a study of ipilimumab plus nivolumab after autologous stem cell transplantation. Study overall: Median doses per patient: a few ipilimumab, seven to nine nivolumab. The myeloma cohort included high-risk transplant-naive patients and patients relapsing within 3 years of a first autologous transplant.

Only in-frame clones appear in the TCRdb table, and some are missing; sequencing was by immunoSEQ multiplex PCR. The sample lists about 2,200 clones, roughly 78% seen once, with 58% in the top ten. Checkpoint therapy with ipilimumab 1 mg/kg began 14 to 28 days after transplant. Trimming shortened V by 5 bases and J by 8 bases, and 21 bases separated the two germline ends. The V gene's germline CDR1 is SNHLY and CDR2 FYNNEI. The CDR3 is 15 residues long. This sequence originates from a male donor with multiple myeloma. Here the sequenced sample was PBMCs, taken in a trial of ipilimumab plus nivolumab as post-transplant consolidation. V and J are TRBV2 and TRBJ1-2, with a possible D match to TRBD1 (6 bases). The CDR3 DNA reads as TGTGCCAGCAGTCCTCAACCGGGAACAGGGTTGGGCTACACCTTC. This encodes CASSPQPGTGLGYTF.